Each of the 23 T cell receptor beta chains below was sequenced from the same sample in a study of blood T cell repertoires in COVID-19. Clones were read by immunoSEQ multiplex PCR, and TCRdb kept only the in-frame ones, dropping some. The data contain about 97,000 clones, around 90% of them singletons. Sequences were obtained from peripheral blood. The origin of the receptors is a man aged 18 to 30 with acute or convalescent COVID-19.

This chain joins TRBV5-1 and TRBJ1-2, with D hard to call. The CDR3 has 13 residues. Germline CDR1 and CDR2: SGHRS and YFSETQ. The ends were cut back, 3 bases at V and 3 bases at J, with 9 bases in the middle. CDR3 amino acids: CASSSDGDYGYTF. The CDR3 DNA reads as TGCGCCAGCAGCTCAGACGGGGACTATGGCTACACCTTC.

The V call is TRBV5-1, the J call TRBJ2-7; a weak D match, TRBD2 (5 bases). V lost 1 base to trimming and J lost 3 bases, with 11 bases between them. The V gene's germline CDR1 is SGHRS and CDR2 YFSETQ. The CDR3 spans 14 residues. CDR3 region: CASSLRTPFYEQYF. The CDR3 DNA follows: TGCGCCAGCAGCTTGAGGACTCCGTTCTACGAGCAGTACTTC.

The chain carries TRBV9 and TRBJ2-3; 7 nucleotides match TRBD2. V lost 0 bases, J lost 0 bases, and 1 base stayed unmatched. Germline loops: CDR1 SGDLS, CDR2 YYNGEE. The CDR3 contains 15 residues. The CDR3: CASSVGTSSTDTQYF. The CDR3 region has the DNA TGTGCCAGCAGCGTAGGGACTAGTAGCACAGATACGCAGTATTTT. The full variable domain, its missing parts supplied by reference TRBV9 and TRBJ2-3, is DSGVTQTPKHLITATGQRVTLRCSPRSGDLSVYWYQQSLDQGLQFLIQYYNGEERAKGNILERFSAQQFPDLHSELNLSSLELGDSALYFCASSVGTSSTDTQYFGPGTRLTVL.

The rearrangement links TRBV7-2 to TRBJ2-3; 11 nucleotides agree with TRBD2. V gave up 6 bases and J gave up 4 bases; unmatched junction bases: 6. Per germline, CDR1 SGHTA and CDR2 FQGNSA. The length of the CDR3 is 15 residues. The CDR3 protein is CASSGGSGRADTQYF. In DNA, the CDR3 is TGTGCCAGCAGTGGCGGTAGCGGGAGGGCAGATACGCAGTATTTT.

The V and J genes are TRBV19 and TRBJ2-7; TRBD1 might be the D (6 bases). The V end lost 7 bases, the J end lost 5 bases, and 15 bases lay between the germline ends. The CDR3 spans 13 residues. The V gene's germline CDR1 is LNHDA and CDR2 SQIVND (reference sequence). The CDR3 spells CASTHARGHEQYF. The CDR3 DNA follows: TGTGCCAGTACCCATGCCAGGGGCCACGAGCAGTACTTC.

The chain joins TRBV2 to TRBJ1-4, with TRBD1 identical over 8 bases. V shed 4 bases, J shed 3 bases, and the junction held 13 bases outside the gene matches. The CDR3 has 18 amino acids. Germline CDR1 reads SNHLY; CDR2 reads FYNNEI. The CDR3 region has the DNA TGTGCCAGCAGTGGGTACGGACAGGGAGGGAGCGCTAATGAAAAACTGTTTTTT. It translates to CASSGYGQGGSANEKLFF.

The chain combines TRBV24-1 with TRBJ2-3; TRBD1 aligns across 9 bases. CDR1 is KGHDR, CDR2 SFDVKD, per germline. The CDR3 length is 15 residues. Trimming removed 4 bases from V and 3 bases from J; junction bases left unmatched: 4. The CDR3 DNA reads as TGTGCCACCAGTGACGGGACAGGGAAGACAGATACGCAGTATTTT. It yields the protein CATSDGTGKTDTQYF.

The chain combines TRBV24-1 with TRBJ2-3; 7 nucleotides align to TRBD1. After removal of 4 bases from V and 1 base from J, the junction contained 13 bases not matched to a gene. CDR1 is KGHDR and CDR2 is SFDVKD in the germline V gene. The CDR3 has 18 amino acids. The CDR3 DNA follows: TGTGCCACCAGTGACCACCCTGGGACAGTAGAGGGCACAGATACGCAGTATTTT. Its protein product is CATSDHPGTVEGTDTQYF.

The genes are TRBV7-9 and TRBJ2-7; D is possibly TRBD1 (5 bases). V gave up 3 bases and J gave up 5 bases, with 11 bases separating them. CDR1 and CDR2 from the germline V gene are SEHNR and FQNEAQ (reference sequence). The CDR3 is made up of 13 amino acids. The CDR3 sequence: CASSFLQANEQYF. In DNA, the CDR3 is TGTGCCAGCAGCTTTCTACAGGCCAACGAGCAGTACTTC.

The chain is built from TRBV9 and TRBJ1-5, with D perhaps matching TRBD1 (6 bases). This CDR3 contains 14 residues. Germline V gene lookup returns CDR1 SGDLS and CDR2 YYNGEE. Trimming removed 4 bases from V and 1 base from J, with 9 bases in between. In DNA form, the CDR3 reads TGTGCCAGCAGCCCAGGGACAAGCAATCAGCCCCAGCATTTT. It specifies CASSPGTSNQPQHF.

This chain connects TRBV3-1 (or the pseudogene TRBV3-2) to TRBJ2-3; 11 nucleotides agree with TRBD2. Germline V gives CDR1 LGHDT, CDR2 YNNKEL (reference sequence). This CDR3 is 19 amino acids long. J was trimmed by 1 base and V by 1 base; bases with no gene match: 10. CDR3 DNA: TGTGCCAGCAGCCAAGGTACTAGCGGGAGAGGGTTGGGCACAGATACGCAGTATTTT. Its protein is CASSQGTSGRGLGTDTQYF.

This clone came up once. This chain links TRBV6-5 with TRBJ2-7; a weak D match, TRBD1 (6 bases). The CDR3 totals 13 residues. The germline CDR1 and CDR2 sequences are MNHEY and SVGAGI. V dropped 6 bases and J dropped 4 bases, with 13 bases sitting between them. The CDR3 nucleotides are TGTGCCAGCAGCGTGACAGGAGGATACGAGCAGTACTTC. Protein: CASSVTGGYEQYF.

This chain joins TRBV2 and TRBJ1-5; weak D call: TRBD1 (5 bases). This CDR3 region has 14 residues. The germline V and J ends were trimmed by 5 bases and 4 bases, with 12 bases remaining between them. Germline CDR1 reads SNHLY; CDR2 reads FYNNEI. CDR3 nucleotide sequence: TGTGCCAGCAGTATTGCCAGGGCAAATCAGCCCCAGCATTTT. This gives the protein CASSIARANQPQHF.

This clone was seen once. The chain employs TRBV10-2 and TRBJ2-5, with D tentatively TRBD2 (5 bases). V lost 2 bases and J lost 4, with 8 bases in between. Germline values: CDR1 WSHSY, CDR2 SAAADI. CDR3 size: 13 residues. The CDR3 DNA reads TGCGCCAGCAGTGAGCCGGGGTCAGAGACCCAGTACTTC. Its translation is CASSEPGSETQYF.

The chain carries TRBV5-1 and TRBJ2-7; 7 nucleotides agree with TRBD2. Germline V gene lookup returns CDR1 SGHRS and CDR2 YFSETQ. V was pared by 4 bases and J by 0 bases, with 10 bases of the junction left unmatched. The CDR3 contains 16 residues. The CDR3 nucleotides are TGCGCCAGCAGCCCCAGGGTCGGGGGGAGCTCCTACGAGCAGTACTTC. Translating it yields CASSPRVGGSSYEQYF.

CDR3 amino acids: CASSPWTSGRSYEQYF. The CDR3 region has the DNA TGTGCCAGCAGTCCATGGACTAGCGGGAGATCGTACGAGCAGTACTTC. The chain carries TRBV27 and TRBJ2-7, with 13 bases aligning to TRBD2. In germline, CDR1 is MNHEY, CDR2 SMNVEV (reference sequence). V lost 5 bases and J lost 4; bases outside the gene matches: 8. The CDR3 is made up of 16 amino acids.

Written as DNA, the CDR3 is TGTGCCAGCAGCAAAGGGACTAGCGGGGCCCCAGATACGCAGTATTTT. Protein product: CASSKGTSGAPDTQYF. V gene TRBV21-1 combines with J gene TRBJ2-3; the table's D gene call, TRBD2, was not cross checked with the DNA. TRBV21-1 counts as a pseudogene. This CDR3 is built from 16 residues.

The table lists this clone with a count of one. The V gene is TRBV27, the J gene TRBJ1-1, with D perhaps matching TRBD1 (5 bases). Trimming cost V 4 bases and J 1 base, with 10 bases left between them. The V gene's germline CDR1 is MNHEY and CDR2 SMNVEV (reference sequence). This CDR3 contains 14 residues. CDR3: CASSSRVKNTEAFF. CDR3 nucleotides: TGTGCCAGCAGTTCCAGGGTGAAGAACACTGAAGCTTTCTTT.

This clone has only a few counts. The CDR3 reads CAWSASFYSGVYNEQFF. CDR3 nucleotides: TGTGCCTGGAGCGCGTCATTTTATAGCGGAGTTTACAATGAGCAGTTCTTC. This sequence joins TRBV30 and TRBJ2-1; maybe TRBD2 (6 bases). V dropped 3 bases and J dropped 4 bases, with 22 bases sitting between them. The CDR3 has 17 residues. Per the germline V gene, CDR1 is GTSNPN and CDR2 is SVGIG (reference sequence).

V usage is TRBV2 and J usage is TRBJ2-3, with 7 nucleotides matching TRBD2. Germline CDR1 is SNHLY and CDR2 is FYNNEI. V dropped 3 bases and J dropped 4; count of bases not matched to a gene: 7. The CDR3 extends over 15 amino acids. The CDR3 reads CASSDSGGSADTQYF. CDR3 coding DNA: TGTGCCAGCAGTGACTCGGGAGGCTCGGCAGATACGCAGTATTTT.

This chain links TRBV27 with TRBJ2-6, with 7 positions matching TRBD1. V shed 0 bases and J 4 bases; nucleotides not matched to a gene: 3. This CDR3 has 16 residues. Germline V CDR1 and CDR2: MNHEY, SMNVEV (reference sequence). The CDR3 DNA follows: TGTGCCAGCAGTTTATCGAGGGGGCACGGGGCCAACGTCCTGACTTTC. Amino acids: CASSLSRGHGANVLTF.

The V call is TRBV7-9, the J call TRBJ1-1, with D perhaps matching TRBD1 (5 bases). The CDR3 loop spans 14 amino acids. Germline CDR1 reads SEHNR; CDR2 reads FQNEAQ (reference sequence). V lost 5 bases and J 0 bases, leaving 10 bases between the germline ends. Written as DNA, the CDR3 is TGTGCCAGCAGCACACCAGGGATGAACACTGAAGCTTTCTTT. This codes for CASSTPGMNTEAFF.

The CDR3 sequence: CVGTGGSPLHF. The CDR3 DNA sequence: TGTGTCGGGACAGGGGGTTCACCCCTCCACTTT. The chain recombines TRBV27 with TRBJ1-6; 11 nucleotides align to TRBD1. The CDR3 runs to 11 residues. Germline V CDR1 and CDR2: MNHEY, SMNVEV (reference sequence).